A single sample gave rise to the 29 T cell receptor beta chains below, sequenced in a study of identical twins. One entry per CDR3 protein, called by TCRdb with MiXCR from the 5' RACE reads. The sample has some 500,000 distinct CDR3 sequences; 14% are singletons. This same sample was also part of a study on yellow fever vaccine responses in identical twins.

Material: CD4+ T cells sorted from blood. The receptors come from a woman aged 18-30 years in good health.

This clonotype was observed many times. The chain recombines TRBV5-1 with TRBJ1-6; D unclear. The CDR3 totals 14 residues. V was cut by 0 bases and J by 3 bases, with 4 bases left in between. The V gene's germline CDR1 is SGHRS and CDR2 YFSETQ. The CDR3: CASSLDSYNSPLHF. Written as DNA, the CDR3 is TGCGCCAGCAGCTTGGACAGCTATAATTCACCCCTCCACTTT.

The V gene is TRBV6-5, the J gene TRBJ2-7, with D unresolved. The CDR3 runs 14 residues. CDR1 is MNHEY and CDR2 is SVGAGI in the germline V gene. With 0 bases removed from V and 3 bases from J, the gap between germline ends came to 9 bases. CDR3 nucleotides: TGTGCCAGCAGTTACTCGGGTTTGGGCTACGAGCAGTACTTC. This codes for CASSYSGLGYEQYF.

CDR3 protein: CASSPPPKTSGGTDTQYF. DNA of the CDR3: TGTGCCAGCAGCCCGCCCCCTAAGACTAGCGGGGGCACAGATACGCAGTATTTT. The V and J genes are TRBV7-6 and TRBJ2-3, with 11 nucleotides matching TRBD2. The CDR3 has 18 amino acids. Germline V gene data show CDR1 as SGHVS and CDR2 as FNYEAQ. Trimming took 5 bases from V and 1 from J; bases not matched to a gene: 11. The full variable domain, completed using reference TRBV7-6 and TRBJ2-3, is GAGVSQSPRYKVTKRGQDVALRCDPISGHVSLYWYRQALGQGPEFLTYFNYEAQQDKSGLPNDRFSAERPEGSISTLTIQRTEQRDSAMYRCASSPPPKTSGGTDTQYFGPGTRLTVL.

In this sample, this clonotype turned up many times. The V call is TRBV12-3 or TRBV12-4, the J call TRBJ1-6, with D uncertain. The CDR3 covers 12 residues. V was pared by 6 bases and J by 7 bases, with 7 bases between. In DNA, the CDR3 is TGTGCCAGCAGCCAGACGAATTCACCCCTCCACTTT. Amino acids: CASSQTNSPLHF.

V and J are TRBV5-1 and TRBJ2-5, with TRBD1 matching over 9 bases. Germline CDR1 SGHRS, CDR2 YFSETQ. Trimming took 4 bases from V and 5 from J; bases not matched to a gene: 9. This CDR3 contains 15 residues. The CDR3 loop reads CASSPGGQGYETQYF. In DNA, the CDR3 is TGCGCCAGCAGCCCCGGGGGACAGGGCTATGAGACCCAGTACTTC.

This clonotype was counted only a few times. The V call is TRBV7-9, the J call TRBJ2-7; D tentatively reads TRBD1 or TRBD2 (5 bases each). CDR3 length equals 11 residues. The ends were cut back, 5 bases at V and 10 bases at J, with 12 bases in the middle. Germline CDR1 and CDR2: SEHNR and FQNEAQ (reference sequence). The CDR3 sequence is CASSEGTSQYF. The CDR3 coding sequence is TGTGCCAGCAGCGAAGGGACCTCTCAGTACTTC.

This clonotype was seen a few times. This chain connects TRBV5-1 to TRBJ2-3; D ambiguous. The CDR3 is made up of 14 amino acids. V was trimmed by 1 base and J by 2 bases, leaving 8 bases between them. The germline V gene has CDR1 SGHRS and CDR2 YFSETQ. The CDR3 sequence: CASSLNTDTDTQYF. The CDR3, as DNA: TGCGCCAGCAGCTTGAACACGGACACAGATACGCAGTATTTT.

Here the CDR3 DNA reads TGTGCCTGGAGTCGGGGACGGCCGACCTACGAGCAGTACTTC. As protein: CAWSRGRPTYEQYF. The J gene is TRBJ2-7, the V gene TRBV30; D assignment may be TRBD1 or TRBD2 (5 bases each). With 2 bases removed from V and 2 bases from J, the gap between germline ends came to 13 bases. Germline CDR1 GTSNPN, CDR2 SVGIG (reference sequence). The CDR3 runs 14 residues. Using reference TRBV30 and TRBJ2-7 for the parts outside the CDR3, the full variable domain is SQTIHQWPATLVQPVGSPLSLECTVEGTSNPNLYWYRQAAGRGLQLLFYSVGIGQISSEVPQNLSASRPQDRQFILSSKKLLLSDSGFYLCAWSRGRPTYEQYFGPGTRLTVT.

The J gene is TRBJ2-1, the V gene TRBV10-1; no firm D call. Germline CDR1 is WNHNN and CDR2 is SYGVQD (reference sequence). This CDR3 has 17 amino acids. Trimming shortened V by 3 bases and J by 5 bases, and 20 bases separated the two germline ends. CDR3 nucleotides: TGCGCCAGCAGTGATGCGGCTAGGCCATCGGGCGACAATGAGCAGTTCTTC. It is translated as CASSDAARPSGDNEQFF.

The chain has TRBV4-2 and TRBJ2-1; 9 bases are shared with TRBD2. V trimming: 2 bases; J trimming: 5 bases; junction bases outside the gene matches: 7. The CDR3 contains 16 residues. Germline V gene sequence: CDR1 LGHNA, CDR2 YNFKEQ. This CDR3 is CASSQSEASGNNEQFF. The CDR3 DNA follows: TGTGCCAGCAGCCAAAGTGAGGCTAGCGGGAACAATGAGCAGTTCTTC.

The chain uses TRBV20-1 and TRBJ2-5; tentative D call: TRBD2 (6 bases). The CDR3 consists of 13 residues. V shed 5 bases and J shed 2 bases, with 12 bases lying between them. Germline V gene sequence: CDR1 DFQATT, CDR2 SNEGSKA (reference sequence). CDR3 DNA sequence: TGCAGTGCTCGACTAGTCGCTCAAGAGACCCAGTACTTC. This sequence encodes CSARLVAQETQYF.

This clonotype has a count of ten or more. The gene calls are TRBV19 and TRBJ2-3, with D maybe TRBD2 (6 bases). CDR1 is LNHDA, CDR2 SQIVND, per germline (reference sequence). V dropped 5 bases and J dropped 4 bases, with 10 bases sitting between them. The CDR3 has 13 amino acids. For the CDR3, the DNA is TGTGCCAGTAGTTTACTAGCCGCAGATACGCAGTATTTT. As protein: CASSLLAADTQYF.

In this sample, this clonotype turned up many times. The gene calls are TRBV5-1 and TRBJ1-6; no firm D call. CDR1 SGHRS and CDR2 YFSETQ come from the germline V gene. Trimming removed 0 bases at V and 5 bases at J, with 6 bases between. The CDR3 consists of 14 residues. Written as DNA, the CDR3 is TGCGCCAGCAGCTTGGGGGCCAATAATTCACCCCTCCACTTT. Its translation is CASSLGANNSPLHF.

The chain joins TRBV29-1 to TRBJ2-7, with 9 nucleotides matching TRBD1. The CDR3 sequence is 14 residues long. With 4 bases clipped from V and 5 bases from J, the junction kept 9 bases outside the gene matches. Germline CDR1 reads SQVTM; CDR2 reads ANQGSEA. The CDR3 sequence is CSVVPGTGSNEQYF. CDR3 coding DNA: TGCAGCGTTGTGCCCGGGACAGGGTCCAACGAGCAGTACTTC.

The chain recombines TRBV7-8 with TRBJ1-2; no clear D. Trimming took 5 bases from V and 3 from J, leaving 13 bases between them. The CDR3 covers 14 residues. CDR1 is SGHVS and CDR2 is FQNEAQ in the germline V gene. The CDR3 coding sequence is TGTGCCAGCAGCCCGGCGGATTCGTACTATGGCTACACCTTC. The encoded protein is CASSPADSYYGYTF.

In its sample, this clonotype was seen many times. The CDR3 nucleotides are TGTGCCAGCGGGCGTCGGGGGGCAACTAATGAAAAACTGTTTTTT. Its protein product is CASGRRGATNEKLFF. The chain joins TRBV12-3 or TRBV12-4 to TRBJ1-4; perhaps TRBD1 as D (5 bases). V was cut by 8 bases and J by 0 bases, with 13 bases left in between. The CDR3 runs 15 residues.

The sample holds many counts of this clonotype. V gene TRBV12-3 or TRBV12-4 combines with J gene TRBJ2-2, with unresolved D. The V and J ends lost 6 bases and 6 bases respectively, with 8 bases between them. This CDR3 has 12 amino acids. CDR3 sequence: CASRIMAGELFF. As DNA, the CDR3 is TGTGCCAGCAGGATCATGGCCGGGGAGCTGTTTTTT.

This chain connects TRBV7-2 to TRBJ2-5; 9 bases map to TRBD2. Looked up from germline, CDR1 is SGHTA and CDR2 is FQGNSA. V lost 6 bases and J lost 5; bases outside the gene matches: 10. This CDR3 has 15 residues. The CDR3 is CASSFGRGGRETQYF. In DNA, the CDR3 is TGTGCCAGCAGTTTCGGGCGGGGGGGCCGGGAGACCCAGTACTTC. The variable domain in full, completed from reference TRBV7-2 and TRBJ2-5, reads GAGVSQSPSNKVTEKGKDVELRCDPISGHTALYWYRQSLGQGLEFLIYFQGNSAPDKSGLPSDRFSAERTGGSVSTLTIQRTQQEDSAVYLCASSFGRGGRETQYFGPGTRLLVL.

V is TRBV19 and J is TRBJ2-1, with TRBD2 matching over 16 bases. The V and J ends lost 5 bases and 6 bases, in that order; junction bases with no gene match: 7. The CDR3 has 17 residues. CDR1 is LNHDA and CDR2 is SQIVND in the germline V gene (reference sequence). The CDR3 DNA reads as TGTGCCAGTAGTCCGGGACTAGCGGGAGGGCGCGGCAATGAGCAGTTCTTC. This sequence encodes CASSPGLAGGRGNEQFF.

The CDR3, as DNA: TGTGCCAGCAGCCGGACTGGACAGAGCGGGGCCAACGTCCTGACTTTC. Translation gives CASSRTGQSGANVLTF. The V call is TRBV11-1, the J call TRBJ2-6, with a possible D match to TRBD1 (6 bases). Trimming removed 5 bases from V and 4 bases from J, with 15 bases in between. CDR1 is SGHAT and CDR2 is FQDESV in the germline V gene (reference sequence). This CDR3 is built from 16 residues.

This clonotype was picked up a small number of times. This sequence joins TRBV7-6 and TRBJ2-1; 10 bases line up with TRBD2. CDR1 SGHVS and CDR2 FNYEAQ come from the germline V gene. Losses at the gene ends were 4 bases for V and 6 bases for J; bases not matched to a gene: 6. CDR3 size: 15 residues. CDR3 nucleotides: TGTGCCAGCAGCTCTAGCGGGAGCTTAAGCAATGAGCAGTTCTTC. Protein sequence: CASSSSGSLSNEQFF.

The rearrangement joins TRBV7-9 to TRBJ1-6, with D possibly TRBD1 on 6 matching bases. V was cut by 5 bases and J by 7 bases, with 21 bases left in between. CDR3 length: 17 residues. Germline V lookup: CDR1 SEHNR, CDR2 FQNEAQ (reference sequence). The CDR3 loop is CASSPTQGNRSNSPLHF. The CDR3 coding sequence is TGTGCCAGCAGCCCCACACAGGGCAATAGGTCAAATTCACCCCTCCACTTT. Drawing the rest from reference TRBV7-9 and TRBJ1-6, the complete variable domain is DTGVSQNPRHKITKRGQNVTFRCDPISEHNRLYWYRQTLGQGPEFLTYFQNEAQLEKSRLLSDRFSAERPKGSFSTLEIQRTEQGDSAMYLCASSPTQGNRSNSPLHFGNGTRLTVT.

This clonotype was seen more than once but under ten times. J is TRBJ2-1 and V is TRBV7-9, with TRBD2 identical over 10 bases. CDR1 and CDR2 (germline): SEHNR, FQNEAQ (reference sequence). The V segment lost 4 bases and the J segment 7 bases; nucleotides outside the gene matches: 7. The CDR3 spans 15 residues. The CDR3 spells CASSSSGGARNEQFF. CDR3 nucleotide sequence: TGTGCCAGCAGCTCAAGCGGGGGGGCGAGGAATGAGCAGTTCTTC.

This clonotype was counted a few times. The chain employs TRBV15 and TRBJ2-5; D not certain. CDR1 and CDR2 from the germline V gene are LNHNV and YYDKDF (reference sequence). Deletions cut 3 bases from V and 0 bases from J, with 17 bases between. The CDR3 contains 17 residues. CDR3: CATSRAGISINQETQYF. As DNA, the CDR3 is TGTGCCACCAGCAGGGCAGGAATCTCGATAAACCAAGAGACCCAGTACTTC.

This clonotype was picked up a small number of times. The rearrangement joins TRBV20-1 to TRBJ2-5; D possibly corresponds to TRBD2 (6 bases). V was cut by 6 bases and J by 5 bases, with 16 bases left in between. Germline CDR1 DFQATT, CDR2 SNEGSKA (reference sequence). The CDR3 loop spans 13 amino acids. The CDR3 spells CSARGRGRETQYF. The CDR3 DNA sequence: TGCAGTGCCCGAGGGAGAGGGAGGGAGACCCAGTACTTC.

In its sample, this clonotype was seen a few times. The chain uses TRBV9 and TRBJ2-3, with TRBD2 as a possible D gene (6 bases). V lost 3 bases to trimming and J lost 2 bases, with 13 bases between them. The CDR3 extends over 15 amino acids. CDR1 and CDR2 (germline): SGDLS, YYNGEE. Here the CDR3 reads CASSGASAVTDTQYF. In nucleotides, the CDR3 is TGTGCCAGCAGCGGGGCTAGCGCCGTCACAGATACGCAGTATTTT.

This clonotype turned up a few times. The V and J genes are TRBV20-1 and TRBJ2-7, with 7 bases fitting TRBD1. The CDR3 totals 12 residues. The ends lost 5 bases at V and 4 bases at J; junction bases unmatched: 5. Per germline, CDR1 DFQATT and CDR2 SNEGSKA (reference sequence). CDR3 sequence reads: CSAQNRGYEQYF. The CDR3 DNA reads TGCAGTGCTCAAAACAGGGGATACGAGCAGTACTTC.

Only a few counts were recorded for this clonotype. This chain joins TRBV20-1 and TRBJ2-1; 8 nucleotides align to TRBD2. Germline assignment: CDR1 DFQATT and CDR2 SNEGSKA (reference sequence). V lost 1 base and J lost 2; bases outside the gene matches: 4. The CDR3 is 15 amino acids. CDR3 region: CSARVREGAYNEQFF. As DNA, the CDR3 is TGCAGTGCTAGAGTCCGGGAGGGGGCCTACAATGAGCAGTTCTTC.

The chain links TRBV6-1 to TRBJ2-7; 7 bases agree with TRBD1. After removal of 5 bases from V and 3 bases from J, the junction contained 10 bases not matched to a gene. Germline V lookup: CDR1 MNHNS, CDR2 SASEGT. There are 15 residues in the CDR3. The CDR3 reads CASSRPSGGGYEQYF. CDR3 bases: TGTGCCAGCAGTCGACCGTCAGGGGGTGGCTACGAGCAGTACTTC.